The rows below give T cell receptor beta chains drawn from one sample of a study of Graves' ophthalmopathy and Graves' hyperthyroidism. Each CDR3 protein gets one entry after TCRdb re-called the multiplex PCR reads with MiXCR. Among about 700,000 distinct CDR3 sequences listed, approximately 40% were seen once. What was sequenced was peripheral blood. The receptor set was obtained from an adult man with Graves' ophthalmopathy. CDR3s include the opening cysteine and the closing phenylalanine or tryptophan. Each record gives: clone size, D gene, J gene, V gene, CDR3 protein, CDR3 DNA. The D gene is left open where the match is weak. The size field is filled for only some rows; it gives once, few, many or a size class.

.	.	TRBJ1-1	TRBV6-6	CASSEDGQILNTEAFF	TGTGCCAGCAGTGAGGACGGGCAAATCTTGAACACTGAAGCTTTCTTT
.	TRBD2	TRBJ2-5	TRBV30	CAWSVREGETQYF	TGTGCCTGGAGTGTACGGGAGGGGGAGACCCAGTACTTC
.	TRBD2	TRBJ2-5	TRBV2	CASHGGTRGPETQYF	TGTGCCAGCCACGGTGGGACTAGGGGCCCAGAGACCCAGTACTTC
.	.	TRBJ1-2	TRBV20-1	CSARTGRSSGNTF	TGCAGTGCTAGGACAGGACGGAGCTCTGGAAACACCTTC
few	TRBD1	TRBJ2-5	TRBV7-7	CASSLTGQGRETQYF	TGTGCTAGCAGCTTAACCGGACAGGGTCGGGAGACCCAGTACTTC
few	.	TRBJ1-5	TRBV4-1	CASSQWLPFAQPQHF	TGCGCCAGCAGCCAATGGTTACCCTTTGCTCAGCCCCAGCATTTT
.	TRBD1	TRBJ1-5	TRBV20-1	CSARGQDYSNQPQHF	TGCAGTGCTAGGGGACAGGACTATAGCAATCAGCCCCAGCATTTT
many	.	TRBJ1-1	TRBV20-1	CSARVARNTEAFF	TGCAGTGCTAGAGTGGCCCGGAACACTGAAGCTTTCTTT
.	.	TRBJ1-4	TRBV9	CASSYLGRTNEKLFF	TGTGCCAGCAGTTACCTGGGGAGAACTAATGAAAAACTGTTTTTT
.	.	TRBJ1-1	TRBV9	CASSPQGPNTEAFF	TGTGCCAGCAGTCCCCAGGGCCCGAACACTGAAGCTTTCTTT
.	.	TRBJ1-1	TRBV9	CASSPAGTAFF	TGTGCCAGCAGCCCAGCCGGGACAGCTTTCTTT
.	.	TRBJ2-2	TRBV7-9	CASSPKTTGELFF	TGTGCCAGCAGCCCTAAGACCACTGGGGAGCTGTTTTTT
.	.	TRBJ1-5	TRBV10-2	CASSYNDHNQPQHF	TGTGCCAGCAGTTACAATGACCATAATCAGCCCCAGCATTTT
many	TRBD1	TRBJ2-2	TRBV15	CATSRDRQGMAGELFF	TGTGCCACCAGCAGAGATCGACAGGGGATGGCCGGGGAGCTGTTTTTT
many	.	TRBJ2-5	TRBV29-1	CSVEKSAPGQQETQYF	TGCAGCGTTGAAAAGTCGGCCCCAGGGCAACAAGAGACCCAGTACTTC
few	TRBD1	TRBJ1-5	TRBV20-1	CSAGTGIYSNQPQHF	TGCAGTGCCGGGACAGGGATATATAGCAATCAGCCCCAGCATTTT
.	TRBD1	TRBJ1-5	TRBV24-1	CAIDGTGGANQPQHF	TGTGCCATCGACGGGACAGGGGGGGCCAATCAGCCCCAGCATTTT
.	TRBD1	TRBJ1-1	TRBV25-1	CATRPGQGATEAFF	TGTGCCACTAGACCAGGACAGGGGGCGACTGAAGCTTTCTTT
.	.	TRBJ1-4	TRBV7-2	CASSQGSVWGSATNEKLFF	TGCGCCAGCAGCCAAGGCAGCGTTTGGGGATCCGCAACTAATGAAAAACTGTTTTTT
.	.	TRBJ2-1	TRBV19	CASSPLNGEQFF	TGTGCCAGTAGCCCACTGAATGGTGAGCAGTTCTTC
.	TRBD1	TRBJ1-5	TRBV24-1	CAIANTGVQETQHF	TGTGCCATCGCGAACACAGGGGTGCAAGAGACCCAGCATTTT
many	.	TRBJ1-1	TRBV7-6	CASSLASGSYAFF	TGTGCCAGCAGCTTAGCCTCAGGCTCTTACGCTTTCTTT
many	TRBD1	TRBJ1-1	TRBV7-6	CASSSPELGGPEAFF	TGTGCCAGCAGCTCCCCGGAATTAGGGGGCCCTGAAGCTTTCTTT
many	.	TRBJ1-6	TRBV13	CASKGGGNSPLHF	TGTGCCAGCAAGGGCGGTGGTAATTCACCCCTCCACTTT
many	.	TRBJ2-5	TRBV24-1	CATSDFGRGKETQYF	TGTGCCACCAGTGATTTTGGCCGAGGGAAAGAGACCCAGTACTTC
.	.	TRBJ2-2	TRBV25-1	CASSVDLGELFF	TGTGCCAGCAGCGTAGATCTCGGGGAGCTGTTTTTT
many	.	TRBJ1-2	TRBV29-1	CSVAGGRGYTF	TGCAGCGTTGCCGGGGGGCGCGGCTACACCTTC
.	.	TRBJ2-2	TRBV5-5	CASSTFYRTRTNTGELFF	TGTGCCAGCAGCACCTTTTACAGGACCCGAACCAACACCGGGGAGCTGTTTTTT
.	.	TRBJ2-5	TRBV20-1	CSARHGIATETQYF	TGCAGTGCTAGACACGGGATCGCTACGGAGACCCAGTACTTC
many	.	TRBJ1-1	TRBV19	CASRSGGGTEAFF	TGTGCCAGTAGATCGGGGGGCGGAACTGAAGCTTTCTTT
.	.	TRBJ1-2	TRBV18	CASSPVGGEYTF	TGTGCCAGCTCACCAGTCGGGGGCGAGTACACCTTC
few	TRBD1	TRBJ2-7	TRBV20-1	CSAVGTVRNEQYF	TGCAGTGCTGTAGGGACAGTTCGTAACGAGCAGTACTTC
.	.	TRBJ1-2	TRBV2	CAWSGDTQNYGYTF	TGTGCCTGGAGTGGGGATACACAGAACTATGGCTACACCTTC
.	.	TRBJ1-3	TRBV12-3/TRBV12-4	CASTKDAWDSGNTIYF	TGTGCCAGCACAAAGGACGCCTGGGACTCTGGAAACACCATATATTTT
few	.	TRBJ1-2	TRBV5-6	CASSFTERNGYTF	TGTGCCAGCAGCTTCACAGAGCGGAATGGCTACACCTTC
once	.	TRBJ2-7	TRBV10-2	CASSDPGMSYEQYF	TGTGCCAGCAGTGACCCAGGGATGTCCTACGAGCAGTACTTC
many	.	TRBJ1-1	TRBV7-8	CASSFRAALNTEAFF	TGTGCCAGCAGCTTCCGGGCCGCGTTGAACACTGAAGCTTTCTTT
.	TRBD1	TRBJ1-4	TRBV20-1	CSASRTGPNEKLFF	TGCAGTGCTAGTAGGACAGGACCTAATGAAAAACTGTTTTTT
many	.	TRBJ1-1	TRBV2	CASSDRVLGTEAFF	TGTGCCAGCAGTGACAGGGTCCTGGGGACTGAAGCTTTCTTT
.	.	TRBJ1-5	TRBV19	CASTPGTIQNNQPQHF	TGTGCCAGTACCCCGGGAACGATCCAAAACAATCAGCCCCAGCATTTT
.	.	TRBJ1-3	TRBV6-5	CASKPSTTHTRNTIYF	TGTGCCAGCAAACCTTCCACGACTCACACACGAAACACCATATATTTT
.	.	TRBJ2-5	TRBV6-1	CASSSNRGGYQETQYF	TGTGCCAGCAGTTCGAACAGGGGAGGGTACCAAGAGACCCAGTACTTC
.	.	TRBJ1-6	TRBV6-1	CASSYRRGSSGSPLHF	TGTGCCAGCAGTTACCGGAGGGGATCATCGGGTTCACCCCTCCACTTT
.	TRBD2	TRBJ2-7	TRBV10-2	CASSETSGGGEQYF	TGCGCCAGCAGTGAGACTAGCGGAGGGGGTGAGCAGTACTTC
.	TRBD1	TRBJ1-1	TRBV20-1	CSARAGGREAFF	TGCAGTGCCAGGGCAGGGGGCAGGGAGGCTTTCTTT
.	.	TRBJ2-6	TRBV25-1	CASSSGQLVSGANVLTF	TGTGCCAGCAGTTCAGGACAGCTAGTCTCTGGGGCCAACGTCCTGACTTTC
.	TRBD1	TRBJ1-5	TRBV24-1	CATSYRDRNNQPQHF	TGTGCCACCAGTTACCGGGACAGGAACAATCAGCCCCAGCATTTT
.	.	TRBJ1-1	TRBV2	CASSGGEAFF	TGTGCCAGCAGTGGAGGAGAAGCTTTCTTT
.	TRBD1	TRBJ2-7	TRBV15	CATSEGTARSSYEQYF	TGTGCCACCAGCGAAGGGACAGCCCGTAGCTCCTACGAGCAGTACTTC
.	.	TRBJ2-2	TRBV7-9	CASSPRDRPRELFF	TGTGCCAGCAGCCCCCGGGACCGACCTCGGGAGCTGTTTTTT
.	TRBD1	TRBJ1-6	TRBV11-2	CASSPIEGTGGNSPLHF	TGTGCCAGCAGCCCAATTGAAGGGACAGGGGGGAATTCACCCCTCCACTTT
few	.	TRBJ1-2	TRBV6-9	CASSSAGTQDHYGYTF	TGTGCCAGCAGTTCCGCCGGGACACAGGATCACTATGGCTACACCTTC
many	TRBD1	TRBJ1-2	TRBV10-3	CAISEDRGNGYTF	TGTGCCATCAGTGAAGACAGGGGGAACGGCTACACCTTC
few	TRBD1	TRBJ2-5	TRBV10-3	CAISEWGQPETQYF	TGTGCCATCAGTGAGTGGGGACAGCCGGAGACCCAGTACTTC
few	.	TRBJ2-5	TRBV20-1	CSARDGLLQETQYF	TGCAGTGCTAGAGATGGTCTGTTACAAGAGACCCAGTACTTC
.	.	TRBJ1-1	TRBV7-2	CASSPVGLGVANEAFF	TGTGCCAGCAGTCCCGTCGGGTTGGGGGTAGCAAATGAAGCTTTCTTT
many	.	TRBJ2-7	TRBV4-3	CASSQGTIQAVSYEQYF	TGCGCCAGCAGCCAGGGAACGATTCAAGCAGTCTCCTACGAGCAGTACTTC
.	TRBD1	TRBJ1-2	TRBV29-1	CSVFYPGQGRSGYTF	TGCAGCGTGTTCTATCCGGGACAGGGGAGGAGTGGCTACACCTTC
.	.	TRBJ2-7	TRBV14	CASSQLTGFGGQTYEQYF	TGTGCCAGCAGCCAATTGACAGGGTTCGGGGGCCAAACCTACGAGCAGTACTTC